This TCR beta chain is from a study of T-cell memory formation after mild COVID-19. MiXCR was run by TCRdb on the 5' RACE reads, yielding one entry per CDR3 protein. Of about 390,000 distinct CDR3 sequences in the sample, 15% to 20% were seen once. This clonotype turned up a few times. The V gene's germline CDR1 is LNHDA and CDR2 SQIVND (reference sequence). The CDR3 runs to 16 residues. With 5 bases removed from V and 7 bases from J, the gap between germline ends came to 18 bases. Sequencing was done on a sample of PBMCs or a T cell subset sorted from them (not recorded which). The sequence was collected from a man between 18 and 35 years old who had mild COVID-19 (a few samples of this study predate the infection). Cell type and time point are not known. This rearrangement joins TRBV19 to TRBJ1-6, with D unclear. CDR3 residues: CASSVHIGRANSPLHF. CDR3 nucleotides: TGTGCCAGTAGTGTTCACATTGGACGGGCGAATTCACCCCTCCACTTT.